A selection of T cell receptor beta chains follows, all from one sample in a study of blood T cell repertoires in COVID-19. The repertoire was sequenced with immunoSEQ multiplex PCR; TCRdb's copy has only in-frame clones and lacks some. The sample lists some 300,000 clones, just under 90% occurring once. The sequenced material came from PBMCs or T cells enriched from blood (not recorded which). Every receptor here comes from a woman between 45 and 65 years old who had been exposed to COVID-19. Each CDR3 is given with its conserved first and last residue. A D gene is named only where the DNA matches it firmly. Clone size appears in some rows only: once, few, many, or a class for an expanded clone.

d_gene: TRBD1
v_gene: TRBV15
abundance: few
j_gene: TRBJ2-3
CDR3aa: CATSRDRSLVVTGGNTQYF
CDR3nt: TGTGCCACCAGCAGAGATCGTAGTTTGGTTGTGACAGGGGGAAATACGCAGTATTTT

d_gene: NA
v_gene: TRBV4-1
abundance: NA
j_gene: TRBJ1-3
CDR3aa: CASSQERNSGNTIYF
CDR3nt: TGCGCCAGCAGCCAAGAGAGAAACTCTGGAAACACCATATATTTT

d_gene: NA
v_gene: TRBV7-9
abundance: NA
j_gene: TRBJ2-1
CDR3aa: CASSSTLRNEQFF
CDR3nt: TGTGCCAGCAGTTCAACTCTGAGGAATGAGCAGTTCTTC

d_gene: NA
v_gene: TRBV4-1
abundance: NA
j_gene: TRBJ1-1
CDR3aa: CASSRRLRTEAFF
CDR3nt: TGCGCCAGCAGCCGCAGGCTAAGGACTGAAGCTTTCTTT

d_gene: NA
v_gene: TRBV29-1
abundance: NA
j_gene: TRBJ1-2
CDR3aa: CSVEVVEAGYTF
CDR3nt: TGCAGCGTTGAAGTTGTCGAAGCTGGCTACACCTTC

d_gene: NA
v_gene: TRBV11-2
abundance: NA
j_gene: TRBJ2-1
CDR3aa: CASSLEAPSSYNEQFF
CDR3nt: TGTGCCAGCAGCTTAGAGGCCCCCAGCTCCTACAATGAGCAGTTCTTC

d_gene: NA
v_gene: TRBV29-1
abundance: NA
j_gene: TRBJ1-2
CDR3aa: CSVEENYGYTF
CDR3nt: TGCAGCGTTGAGGAGAACTATGGCTACACCTTC

d_gene: TRBD1
v_gene: TRBV10-3
abundance: few
j_gene: TRBJ2-3
CDR3aa: CAISGRQGNTDTQYF
CDR3nt: TGTGCCATCAGTGGGAGACAGGGGAACACAGATACGCAGTATTTT

d_gene: TRBD1
v_gene: TRBV4-1
abundance: once
j_gene: TRBJ2-5
CDR3aa: CASSQVHSQGAYQETQYF
CDR3nt: TGCGCCAGCAGCCAAGTCCACTCACAGGGGGCGTACCAAGAGACCCAGTACTTC

d_gene: TRBD2
v_gene: TRBV27
abundance: NA
j_gene: TRBJ2-5
CDR3aa: CASSPRGIAGSETQYF
CDR3nt: TGTGCCAGCAGTCCCCGGGGGATAGCGGGGTCGGAGACCCAGTACTTC

d_gene: TRBD2
v_gene: TRBV4-1
abundance: NA
j_gene: TRBJ2-5
CDR3aa: CASSPGQLAGVGTQYF
CDR3nt: TGCGCCAGCAGCCCCGGGCAGCTAGCGGGGGTTGGGACCCAGTACTTC

d_gene: NA
v_gene: TRBV7-9
abundance: NA
j_gene: TRBJ1-2
CDR3aa: CASSLDGARDYGYTF
CDR3nt: TGTGCCAGCAGCTTAGATGGGGCCCGCGACTATGGCTACACCTTC

d_gene: NA
v_gene: TRBV5-5
abundance: NA
j_gene: TRBJ2-2
CDR3aa: CASSLFQGNTGELFF
CDR3nt: TGTGCCAGCAGCTTGTTCCAGGGGAACACCGGGGAGCTGTTTTTT

d_gene: TRBD1
v_gene: TRBV2
abundance: NA
j_gene: TRBJ1-2
CDR3aa: CASRRGQWEGYTF
CDR3nt: TGTGCCAGCAGAAGGGGACAGTGGGAAGGCTACACCTTC

d_gene: NA
v_gene: TRBV20-1
abundance: NA
j_gene: TRBJ2-1
CDR3aa: CSAPRSSEQFF
CDR3nt: TGCAGTGCTCCCCGTTCGAGTGAGCAGTTCTTC

d_gene: TRBD1
v_gene: TRBV7-8
abundance: NA
j_gene: TRBJ2-7
CDR3aa: CASSITADRGTYEQYF
CDR3nt: TGTGCCAGCAGCATCACCGCCGACAGGGGCACCTACGAGCAGTACTTC

d_gene: NA
v_gene: TRBV28
abundance: NA
j_gene: TRBJ2-2
CDR3aa: CASSNGQRDTGELFF
CDR3nt: TGTGCCAGCAGTAACGGACAGAGAGACACCGGGGAGCTGTTTTTT

d_gene: TRBD1
v_gene: TRBV7-2
abundance: NA
j_gene: TRBJ1-2
CDR3aa: CASSSRDRALYGYTF
CDR3nt: TGTGCCAGCAGCTCCCGGGACAGGGCTCTCTATGGCTACACCTTC

d_gene: TRBD1
v_gene: TRBV7-9
abundance: few
j_gene: TRBJ2-1
CDR3aa: CASSLVRAGGPVANNEQFF
CDR3nt: TGTGCCAGCAGCTTAGTTCGGGCAGGGGGCCCCGTCGCGAACAATGAGCAGTTCTTC

d_gene: NA
v_gene: TRBV30
abundance: NA
j_gene: TRBJ1-1
CDR3aa: CAWLRVTEAFF
CDR3nt: TGTGCCTGGTTACGGGTAACTGAAGCTTTCTTT

d_gene: NA
v_gene: TRBV30
abundance: NA
j_gene: TRBJ1-2
CDR3aa: CAWSGGLPPDGYTF
CDR3nt: TGTGCCTGGAGTGGTGGGCTCCCTCCGGATGGCTACACCTTC

d_gene: NA
v_gene: TRBV7-9
abundance: NA
j_gene: TRBJ2-7
CDR3aa: CASSLGGSGPNSYEQYF
CDR3nt: TGTGCCAGCAGCTTAGGTGGGAGCGGACCTAACTCCTACGAGCAGTACTTC

d_gene: TRBD2
v_gene: TRBV28
abundance: NA
j_gene: TRBJ2-7
CDR3aa: CASSPTGGGPYEQYF
CDR3nt: TGTGCCAGCAGCCCCACAGGCGGGGGGCCCTACGAGCAGTACTTC

d_gene: NA
v_gene: TRBV28
abundance: NA
j_gene: TRBJ2-3
CDR3aa: CASSSPGGTQYF
CDR3nt: TGTGCCAGCAGTTCGCCGGGTGGTACGCAGTATTTT

d_gene: NA
v_gene: TRBV5-1
abundance: NA
j_gene: TRBJ2-1
CDR3aa: CASRESLGVGTKKFF
CDR3nt: TGCGCCAGTAGGGAAAGCCTCGGGGTCGGGACAAAAAAGTTCTTC

d_gene: TRBD1
v_gene: TRBV7-6
abundance: NA
j_gene: TRBJ1-1
CDR3aa: CASSLGPLGTENTEAFF
CDR3nt: TGTGCCAGCAGCTTAGGGCCGCTCGGGACAGAGAACACTGAAGCTTTCTTT

d_gene: TRBD1
v_gene: TRBV11-2
abundance: NA
j_gene: TRBJ2-3
CDR3aa: CASSTGIQGIPRDTQYF
CDR3nt: TGTGCCAGCAGCACGGGGATACAGGGGATCCCCAGAGATACGCAGTATTTT

d_gene: TRBD2
v_gene: TRBV27
abundance: NA
j_gene: TRBJ2-2
CDR3aa: CASSLKAGERTGELFF
CDR3nt: TGTGCCAGCAGTTTAAAAGCGGGGGAACGCACCGGGGAGCTGTTTTTT